Below, one TCR beta chain is given with its context. CDR3 length: 16 residues. V shed 1 base, J shed 2 bases, and the junction held 5 bases outside the gene matches. The germline V gene encodes CDR1 SGHDT and CDR2 YYEEEE. In the original analysis: Reference gene primer amplification gave nucleated cell count estimates. Libraries were prepared by immunoSEQ multiplex PCR; TCRdb keeps only in-frame clonotypes and omits some of them. The V and J calls and clone size were taken over from that table, and D and trimming were inferred from the DNA. The sample yields nearly 60,000 clones, around 87% seen once. This record comes from a study of blood T cell repertoires in COVID-19. Looking at the study overall: There were acute and convalescent COVID-19 samples, and they came from the United States, Italy and Spain. T cells, B-cell-depleted T cells, or PBMCs provided the cDNA or gDNA that served as material.

This chain joins TRBV5-6 and TRBJ1-1; the match to TRBD1 covers 10 bases. The sample was peripheral blood. The receptor was derived from a man between 60 and 75 years old with active COVID-19. The CDR3 loop reads CASSLLLTGGNTEAFF. CDR3 coding DNA: TGTGCCAGCAGCTTGCTGTTGACAGGGGGCAACACTGAAGCTTTCTTT.